This T cell receptor beta chain is drawn from a study of tumor-infiltrating lymphocytes in localized non-small cell lung cancer. Background on the study: From each patient, both tumor and uninvolved lung, non-adjacent to tumor, were sampled.

Profiling relied on immunoSEQ multiplex PCR, and the TCRdb table lists in-frame clones only, not all of them. This sample has around 15,000 clones, with around 41% found just once. Details on this clone: The antigen remains unidentified.

V dropped 6 bases and J dropped 4; count of bases not matched to a gene: 8. Germline CDR1 is SGDLS and CDR2 is YYNGEE. This CDR3 has 15 amino acids. Broader study findings: Each assay used a separate piece of the same tissue.

The sample comprised lung tumor tissue. This TCR was recovered from a human donor with non-small cell lung cancer. This chain uses TRBV9 with TRBJ2-2, with 8 bases that match TRBD1. The CDR3 DNA reads as TGTGCCAGCACCCTTGGGACAGGTGCCACCGGGGAGCTGTTTTTT. Its translation: CASTLGTGATGELFF.